These T cell receptor beta chains were read from a single sample in a study of Ad26.COV2.S vaccination and SARS-CoV-2 variants. Clones were read by immunoSEQ multiplex PCR, and TCRdb kept only the in-frame ones, dropping some. The sample has around 300,000 clones, about 90% seen once. The material was peripheral blood, obtained in a trial of Ad26.COV2.S vaccine versus placebo. The origin of the receptors is a person aged 18-60 years who received the Ad26.COV2.S COVID-19 vaccine or a placebo. The CDR3 runs from the conserved cysteine through the conserved F or W. D genes are given only for firm matches. Clone size, where shown, is once, few, many, or a class for clones that have expanded.

NA | TRBJ2-6 | TRBD2 | TRBV4-3 | CASSQDSGGWGSGANVLTF | TGCGCCAGCAGCCAAGATAGCGGGGGCTGGGGCTCTGGGGCCAACGTCCTGACTTTC
NA | TRBJ1-2 | TRBD1 | TRBV6-5 | CASSRGASGYTF | TGTGCCAGCAGCAGGGGGGCGAGTGGCTACACCTTC
NA | TRBJ2-3 | NA | TRBV7-3 | CASSPRGGRISSTDTQYF | TGTGCCAGCAGCCCCCGAGGGGGGCGCATTTCTAGCACAGATACGCAGTATTTT
NA | TRBJ1-1 | TRBD1 | TRBV4-3 | CASSQRDRVKGAFF | TGCGCCAGCAGCCAGCGGGACAGGGTAAAGGGAGCTTTCTTT
NA | TRBJ1-3 | NA | TRBV4-3 | CASSQSVGTSGNTIYF | TGCGCCAGCAGCCAAAGCGTCGGGACCTCTGGAAACACCATATATTTT
NA | TRBJ2-1 | NA | TRBV7-3 | CASSLSAGLPYNEQFF | TGTGCCAGCAGCTTAAGCGCGGGACTGCCCTACAATGAGCAGTTCTTC
NA | TRBJ1-4 | NA | TRBV19 | CASSIVTATNEKLFF | TGTGCCAGTAGTATAGTTACAGCAACTAATGAAAAACTGTTTTTT
NA | TRBJ1-2 | NA | TRBV5-6 | CASSSPSTGRYGYTF | TGTGCCAGCAGCTCACCTTCGACAGGCCGCTATGGCTACACCTTC
NA | TRBJ2-7 | NA | TRBV9 | CASSVGGRKSLYEQYF | TGTGCCAGCAGCGTAGGGGGCAGGAAATCCCTCTACGAGCAGTACTTC
NA | TRBJ2-1 | NA | TRBV28 | CATDEQFF | TGTGCCACGGATGAGCAGTTCTTC
NA | TRBJ2-7 | NA | TRBV7-9 | CASSLIGWEQYF | TGTGCCAGCAGCTTAATCGGTTGGGAGCAGTACTTC
NA | TRBJ1-1 | NA | TRBV18 | CASSPKAASTVAEAFF | TGTGCCAGCTCACCAAAGGCAGCCTCTACCGTGGCTGAAGCTTTCTTT
NA | TRBJ1-5 | NA | TRBV28 | CASSLAGNRGNQPQHF | TGTGCCAGCAGTTTGGCAGGCAACAGAGGCAATCAGCCCCAGCATTTT
NA | TRBJ2-1 | NA | TRBV11-2 | CASSLEREQFF | TGTGCCAGCAGCTTAGAACGCGAGCAGTTCTTC
NA | TRBJ1-1 | NA | TRBV19 | CASSSGGVAFF | TGTGCCAGTAGTTCGGGAGGGGTGGCTTTCTTT
NA | TRBJ2-7 | NA | TRBV7-9 | CASSPRGAYEQYF | TGTGCCAGCAGCCCCCGAGGAGCCTACGAGCAGTACTTC
NA | TRBJ2-5 | NA | TRBV7-9 | CASSLGRTVQETQYF | TGTGCCAGCAGCTTAGGGAGGACAGTCCAAGAGACCCAGTACTTC
NA | TRBJ1-1 | NA | TRBV30 | CAWSRQNTEAFF | TGTGCCTGGAGTCGACAGAACACTGAAGCTTTCTTT
once | TRBJ2-2 | TRBD2 | TRBV5-5 | CASSLLAGGMDGELFF | TGTGCCAGCAGCTTGCTGGCGGGGGGGATGGACGGGGAGCTGTTTTTT
NA | TRBJ2-7 | NA | TRBV27 | CASSLSVGGTYEQYF | TGTGCCAGCAGTTTATCGGTAGGGGGTACCTACGAGCAGTACTTC
NA | TRBJ1-2 | NA | TRBV7-9 | CASSNGLRGYTF | TGTGCCAGCAGCAACGGACTCCGTGGCTACACCTTC
NA | TRBJ1-3 | NA | TRBV2 | CASSVGEGGGNTIYF | TGTGCCAGCAGTGTTGGGGAGGGTGGAGGAAACACCATATATTTT
NA | TRBJ1-5 | NA | TRBV19 | CASRPDSPNQPQHF | TGTGCCAGTAGGCCGGACAGTCCCAATCAGCCCCAGCATTTT
NA | TRBJ2-7 | NA | TRBV5-1 | CASRPGTVIYEQYF | TGCGCCAGCAGACCCGGGACTGTGATCTACGAGCAGTACTTC
NA | TRBJ1-1 | NA | TRBV15 | CATSRDLATEAFF | TGTGCCACCAGCAGAGATCTGGCCACTGAAGCTTTCTTT
NA | TRBJ1-2 | TRBD1 | TRBV27 | CASSFEKQGFGGYTF | TGTGCCAGCAGTTTTGAAAAACAGGGGTTTGGGGGCTACACCTTC
NA | TRBJ1-2 | NA | TRBV7-9 | CASSLTNHKVFNYGYTF | TGTGCCAGCAGCTTGACGAATCATAAGGTTTTTAACTATGGCTACACCTTC
NA | TRBJ1-1 | NA | TRBV6-2/TRBV6-3 | CASSSPRFTEAFF | TGTGCCAGCAGTTCCCCGCGGTTCACTGAAGCTTTCTTT
NA | TRBJ1-6 | NA | TRBV7-9 | CASSLGSGLSGPRNSPLHF | TGTGCCAGCAGCTTAGGATCAGGGCTCTCGGGACCCAGGAATTCACCCCTCCACTTT
NA | TRBJ2-3 | TRBD1 | TRBV24-1 | CATSDPGQGIDTQYF | TGTGCCACCAGTGACCCGGGACAGGGGATAGATACGCAGTATTTT
NA | TRBJ1-2 | NA | TRBV13 | CASSLWYWGGYTF | TGTGCCAGCAGCTTGTGGTACTGGGGCGGCTACACCTTC
NA | TRBJ2-7 | NA | TRBV7-9 | CASSLSKGNEQYF | TGTGCCAGCAGCTTAAGTAAAGGGAACGAGCAGTACTTC
once | TRBJ1-1 | NA | TRBV7-8 | CASSLSWRNTEAFF | TGTGCCAGCAGCTTAAGCTGGAGGAACACTGAAGCTTTCTTT
NA | TRBJ1-1 | NA | TRBV29-1 | CSVRADMNTEAFF | TGCAGCGTTCGGGCGGATATGAACACTGAAGCTTTCTTT
NA | TRBJ1-1 | NA | TRBV7-9 | CASGYREPLEAFF | TGTGCCAGCGGGTACCGGGAGCCTTTGGAAGCTTTCTTT
NA | TRBJ2-2 | NA | TRBV5-1 | CASSPRPGGGTGELFF | TGCGCCAGCAGCCCCCGACCCGGGGGCGGGACCGGGGAGCTGTTTTTT
NA | TRBJ1-1 | TRBD1 | TRBV5-6 | CASSLATGGLGAFF | TGTGCCAGCAGCTTGGCGACAGGGGGTCTCGGAGCTTTCTTT
NA | TRBJ2-1 | NA | TRBV13 | CASTLRGKYNEQFF | TGTGCCAGCACCCTCCGGGGGAAATACAATGAGCAGTTCTTC
NA | TRBJ1-2 | NA | TRBV4-3 | CASSQDMDSLYTF | TGCGCCAGCAGCCAAGATATGGACTCCCTATACACCTTC
NA | TRBJ2-1 | TRBD2 | TRBV7-2 | CASSLASSSGAYNEQFF | TGTGCCAGCAGCTTAGCGAGTTCTAGCGGAGCCTACAATGAGCAGTTCTTC
NA | TRBJ2-7 | NA | TRBV4-3 | CASSQEGGFVYEQYF | TGCGCCAGCAGCCAAGAGGGGGGCTTCGTCTACGAGCAGTACTTC
once | TRBJ2-3 | TRBD2 | TRBV3-1/TRBV3-2 | CASSHLAGNTDTQYF | TGTGCCAGCAGCCATCTAGCGGGTAACACAGATACGCAGTATTTT
NA | TRBJ2-1 | NA | TRBV10-3 | CAISVGNEQFF | TGTGCCATCAGTGTAGGCAATGAGCAGTTCTTC
NA | TRBJ1-5 | NA | TRBV19 | CASRGALDSNQPQHF | TGTGCCAGTAGGGGAGCACTTGATAGCAATCAGCCCCAGCATTTT
NA | TRBJ1-1 | NA | TRBV5-8 | CASSAKGFRNTEAFF | TGTGCCAGCAGCGCAAAAGGGTTTAGGAACACTGAAGCTTTCTTT
NA | TRBJ2-3 | TRBD2 | TRBV11-3 | CASSAAGASGGLTDTQYF | TGTGCCAGCAGCGCCGCCGGGGCTAGCGGGGGCCTCACAGATACGCAGTATTTT
once | TRBJ2-1 | TRBD2 | TRBV5-6 | CASSLRNRGGSYNEQFF | TGTGCCAGCAGCTTGCGGAATCGGGGGGGCTCCTACAATGAGCAGTTCTTC
NA | TRBJ2-7 | TRBD1 | TRBV18 | CASSRRETGAPAHVF | TGTGCCAGCTCACGCCGGGAGACAGGGGCTCCAGCCCATGTCTTC
NA | TRBJ2-3 | NA | TRBV10-2 | CASRHTDTQYF | TGCGCCAGCAGGCACACAGATACGCAGTATTTT
NA | TRBJ2-1 | TRBD2 | TRBV5-8 | CASTVGTSGGYEQFF | TGTGCCAGCACCGTCGGGACTAGCGGGGGATATGAGCAGTTCTTC
NA | TRBJ1-3 | NA | TRBV6-5 | CASWEPGNTIYF | TGTGCCAGCTGGGAACCTGGAAACACCATATATTTT
NA | TRBJ2-2 | TRBD1 | TRBV18 | CASSPTGTAGELFF | TGTGCCAGCTCACCCACGGGGACAGCCGGGGAGCTGTTTTTT
NA | TRBJ2-1 | NA | TRBV4-1 | CASSQGDGFSEQFF | TGCGCCAGCAGCCAAGGGGATGGGTTTAGTGAGCAGTTCTTC
NA | TRBJ2-1 | NA | TRBV6-5 | CASALYDEQFF | TGTGCCAGCGCCCTCTACGATGAGCAGTTCTTC
NA | TRBJ1-4 | NA | TRBV29-1 | CSVEEGAAEKLFF | TGCAGCGTTGAAGAGGGGGCGGCTGAAAAACTGTTTTTT